This entry lists 27 T cell receptor beta chains sequenced from one sample in a study of blood T cell repertoires in COVID-19. Clones were sequenced by immunoSEQ multiplex PCR, and TCRdb holds only the in-frame ones, with some missing. The table lists 150,000 to 200,000 clones, 85% to 90% of them singletons. Source material: peripheral blood. These receptor sequences come from a human donor in a cohort sampled during active COVID-19.

CDR3 residues: CSASGAGVYEQYF. The CDR3 DNA follows: TGCAGCGCCAGTGGGGCGGGAGTATACGAGCAGTACTTC. The chain employs TRBV29-1 and TRBJ2-7, with 7 bases aligning to TRBD2. The CDR3 contains 13 residues. Unmatched junction bases numbered 10, after V lost 7 bases and J lost 4 bases. Per germline, CDR1 SQVTM and CDR2 ANQGSEA.

This clone was seen a handful of times. V and J are TRBV2 and TRBJ1-4, with 8 nucleotides matching TRBD1. The CDR3 sequence is 13 residues long. Trimming cost V 6 bases and J 10 bases; bases outside gene matches: 7. The germline gives CDR1 SNHLY, CDR2 FYNNEI. CDR3 bases: TGTGCCAGCAGCAGGGACAGGTCGGGAAAACTGTTTTTT. Translated: CASSRDRSGKLFF.

The CDR3 here is CASSTSGGGETQYF. The CDR3 DNA sequence: TGTGCCAGCAGCACAAGCGGGGGGGGAGAGACCCAGTACTTC. This chain connects TRBV5-4 to TRBJ2-5; TRBD2 matches 10 bases. CDR3 size: 14 residues. CDR1 is SGHNT, CDR2 YYREEE, per germline (reference sequence). Trimming removed 4 bases from V and 4 bases from J; junction bases left unmatched: 4.

Here the CDR3 reads CASSSGGGSYNEQFF. The CDR3 region has the DNA TGTGCCAGCAGCTCGGGAGGGGGCTCCTACAATGAGCAGTTCTTC. The genes are TRBV6-6 and TRBJ2-1; 8 bases match TRBD2. The length of the CDR3 is 15 residues. Germline CDR1 and CDR2: MNHNY and SVGAGI (reference sequence). J was trimmed by 0 bases and V by 6 bases; bases with no gene match: 4.

V is TRBV5-1 and J is TRBJ1-1, with 8 bases matching TRBD1. J lost 2 bases, V lost 6 bases, and 6 bases had no gene match. Germline CDR1 and CDR2: SGHRS and YFSETQ. The CDR3 loop spans 14 amino acids. The CDR3 spells CASIIQGDNTEAFF. The CDR3 DNA follows: TGCGCCAGCATAATACAGGGGGATAACACTGAAGCTTTCTTT.

The chain couples TRBV28 to TRBJ1-5, with 8 bases aligning to TRBD1. This CDR3 has 14 amino acids. After removal of 10 bases from V and 3 bases from J, the junction contained 8 bases not matched to a gene. In germline, CDR1 is MDHEN, CDR2 SYDVKM. For the CDR3, the DNA is TGTGCCACCCGGACAGGGAGTTTCAATCAGCCCCAGCATTTT. Its protein is CATRTGSFNQPQHF.

This chain joins TRBV5-4 and TRBJ1-1; D remains unclear. The CDR3 extends over 14 amino acids. Per germline, CDR1 SGHNT and CDR2 YYREEE (reference sequence). Trimming shortened V by 4 bases and J by 4 bases, and 14 bases separated the two germline ends. This chain's CDR3 is CASSGDQRGTEAFF. The CDR3 DNA follows: TGTGCCAGCAGCGGAGACCAAAGAGGCACTGAAGCTTTCTTT.

This rearrangement joins TRBV11-1 to TRBJ2-2; D uncertain. CDR3 size: 15 residues. The V end was cut by 0 bases, the J end by 7 bases, with 12 bases between. Germline V gene data show CDR1 as SGHAT and CDR2 as FQDESV (reference sequence). The DNA of the CDR3 is TGTGCCAGCAGCTTAGCCCCAGACCCGGGCGGGGAGCTGTTTTTT. Translation: CASSLAPDPGGELFF.

The genes are TRBV7-8 and TRBJ2-7; maybe TRBD2 (6 bases). The CDR3 totals 15 residues. V lost 3 bases, J lost 0 bases, and 12 bases lay in between. In germline, CDR1 is SGHVS, CDR2 FQNEAQ. The CDR3 is CASSFSGLSSYEQYF. DNA for the CDR3: TGTGCCAGCAGCTTCAGCGGGTTGAGCTCCTACGAGCAGTACTTC.

This chain links TRBV12-3 or TRBV12-4 with TRBJ2-2; D call uncertain. The CDR3 contains 13 residues. V was shortened by 1 base and J by 6 bases, with 6 bases between the two germline ends. The CDR3 coding sequence is TGTGCCAGCAGTTTAGGACAACCCGGGGAGCTGTTTTTT. It translates to CASSLGQPGELFF.

The chain is built from TRBV5-1 and TRBJ2-1, with 11 bases aligning to TRBD2. The CDR3 runs 16 residues. V dropped 4 bases and J dropped 11; count of bases not matched to a gene: 14. Germline loops: CDR1 SGHRS, CDR2 YFSETQ. The DNA for the CDR3 is TGCGCCAGCAGCGCAAGTAGTAGCGGGAGGGCGATCCAGCAGTTCTTC. Amino acids: CASSASSSGRAIQQFF.

The chain carries TRBV6-2 or TRBV6-3 and TRBJ2-1; the match to TRBD2 covers 9 bases. The CDR3 contains 18 residues. The germline V gene has CDR1 MNHEY and CDR2 SVGEGT. Trimming cost V 2 bases and J 0 bases; bases outside gene matches: 8. The CDR3 DNA follows: TGTGCCAGCAGTTACCCCTCTAGCGGGGATTACTCCTACAATGAGCAGTTCTTC. Translated, it gives CASSYPSSGDYSYNEQFF.

As regards this clone: The sample holds other DNA sequences that translate to the same CDR3. The chain joins TRBV5-1 to TRBJ1-2, with 8 bases identical to TRBD1. The CDR3 runs to 15 residues. Germline V lookup: CDR1 SGHRS, CDR2 YFSETQ. V was pared by 4 bases and J by 4 bases, with 9 bases of the junction left unmatched. CDR3 region: CASSPGQGGSYGYTF. CDR3 nucleotide sequence: TGCGCCAGCAGCCCCGGACAGGGAGGTAGCTATGGCTACACCTTC.

This clone was counted a single time. The chain couples TRBV20-1 to TRBJ2-5; weak D call: TRBD2 (6 bases). V lost 3 bases and J 0 bases, leaving 8 bases between the germline ends. The CDR3 loop spans 13 amino acids. Germline V gene data show CDR1 as DFQATT and CDR2 as SNEGSKA (reference sequence). CDR3 region: CSASWRDQETQYF. In DNA form, the CDR3 reads TGCAGTGCTAGTTGGAGGGACCAAGAGACCCAGTACTTC.

V usage is TRBV7-2 and J usage is TRBJ2-5; tentatively, D is TRBD1 (7 bases). This CDR3 has 14 amino acids. With 3 bases removed from V and 7 bases from J, the gap between germline ends came to 15 bases. Germline assignment: CDR1 SGHTA and CDR2 FQGNSA. The CDR3 nucleotides read TGTGCCAGCAGCTTCATCCAGGGGGGAGGGACCCAGTACTTC. Translated: CASSFIQGGGTQYF.

This chain uses TRBV28 with TRBJ2-1, with 8 bases fitting TRBD1. V shed 5 bases and J 2 bases; nucleotides not matched to a gene: 8. The CDR3 covers 16 residues. The germline V gene encodes CDR1 MDHEN and CDR2 SYDVKM. This chain's CDR3 is CASSQVSGGPYNEQFF. CDR3 bases: TGTGCCAGCAGTCAGGTGTCAGGGGGCCCCTACAATGAGCAGTTCTTC.

This sequence joins TRBV3-1 (or the pseudogene TRBV3-2) and TRBJ2-7; 9 bases agree with TRBD2. The V segment lost 7 bases and the J segment 4 bases; nucleotides outside the gene matches: 5. CDR3 length: 13 amino acids. Looked up from germline, CDR1 is LGHDT and CDR2 is YNNKEL (reference sequence). The CDR3 here is CASTSGGRYEQYF. For the CDR3, the DNA is TGTGCCAGCACCAGCGGGGGGCGATACGAGCAGTACTTC.

The rearrangement joins TRBV19 to TRBJ2-7; TRBD2 agrees at 8 bases. J gave up 3 bases and V 5 bases, and 9 bases lay outside the gene matches. The germline V gene encodes CDR1 LNHDA and CDR2 SQIVND (reference sequence). CDR3 length: 15 amino acids. The CDR3 DNA follows: TGTGCCAGTAGTTTATCAGCGGGAGCGGTCTACGAGCAGTACTTC. Translating gives CASSLSAGAVYEQYF.

V and J are TRBV18 and TRBJ2-7; 9 nucleotides agree with TRBD1. J lost 6 bases, V lost 6 bases, and 12 bases had no gene match. CDR3 length: 15 residues. Germline V gives CDR1 KGHSH, CDR2 LQKENI. CDR3 in amino acids: CASSAETRDRVEQYF. Here the CDR3 DNA reads TGTGCCAGCTCGGCCGAGACCCGGGACAGGGTCGAGCAGTACTTC.

This chain links TRBV30 with TRBJ1-1, with 7 bases aligning to TRBD1. This CDR3 spans 12 amino acids. Germline V gives CDR1 GTSNPN, CDR2 SVGIG (reference sequence). V trimming: 8 bases; J trimming: 3 bases; junction bases outside the gene matches: 6. The CDR3 bases are TGTGCCCACAGACAGGGCGACACTGAAGCTTTCTTT. It specifies CAHRQGDTEAFF.

This chain uses TRBV4-1 with TRBJ2-7; 11 bases are shared with TRBD1. V trimming: 1 base; J trimming: 5 bases; junction bases outside the gene matches: 4. Germline CDR1 MGHRA, CDR2 YSYEKL. The CDR3 is 15 residues long. The DNA for the CDR3 is TGCGCCAGCAGCCAAGGAGGGACAGGGGGAAACGAGCAGTACTTC. It specifies CASSQGGTGGNEQYF.

V gene TRBV24-1 combines with J gene TRBJ2-7; D perhaps matches TRBD1 (6 bases). Per germline, CDR1 KGHDR and CDR2 SFDVKD. The CDR3 length is 12 residues. V was trimmed by 4 bases and J by 7 bases, leaving 10 bases between them. The CDR3 DNA follows: TGTGCCACCAGTGACCCTCAGGGGGAGCAGTACTTC. Encoded protein: CATSDPQGEQYF.

The chain links TRBV27 to TRBJ2-7; D possibly corresponds to TRBD2 (6 bases). Germline lookup yields CDR1 MNHEY and CDR2 SMNVEV (reference sequence). Deletions cut 3 bases from V and 1 base from J, with 7 bases between. This CDR3 region has 13 residues. CDR3 DNA: TGTGCCAGCAGTTTTGGGACTTCCTACGAGCAGTACTTC. Encoded protein: CASSFGTSYEQYF.

This rearrangement joins TRBV24-1 to TRBJ2-3, with 8 bases aligning to TRBD1. V shed 2 bases and J 3 bases; nucleotides not matched to a gene: 12. This CDR3 comprises 18 residues. Germline-derived CDR1 and CDR2 are KGHDR and SFDVKD. CDR3 DNA sequence: TGTGCCACCAGTGATTCATCGACAGGGGACGGAGCAACAGATACGCAGTATTTT. It translates to CATSDSSTGDGATDTQYF.

The chain couples TRBV9 to TRBJ2-1, with 10 positions matching TRBD1. V shed 3 bases and J 7 bases; nucleotides not matched to a gene: 4. The CDR3 has 14 residues. Germline V gene sequence: CDR1 SGDLS, CDR2 YYNGEE. This CDR3 is CASSAGQGRNEQFF. DNA for the CDR3: TGTGCCAGCAGCGCGGGACAGGGGCGGAATGAGCAGTTCTTC.

This clone was seen more than once but under ten times. This chain joins TRBV7-6 and TRBJ2-7; D might be TRBD1 (6 bases). Trimming cost V 6 bases and J 9 bases, with 18 bases left between them. CDR1 SGHVS and CDR2 FNYEAQ come from the germline V gene. This CDR3 is 13 amino acids long. The CDR3 DNA follows: TGTGCCAGCAGACCAGGGACGCTCAGGGGGCAGTACTTC. Amino acids: CASRPGTLRGQYF.

The chain employs TRBV7-8 and TRBJ2-5; 9 bases align to TRBD2. The V gene end was trimmed by 3 bases and the J gene end by 0 bases; junction bases not matched to a gene: 5. CDR1 is SGHVS, CDR2 FQNEAQ, per germline. This CDR3 has 16 amino acids. CDR3 loop: CASSFFSGRNQETQYF. DNA of the CDR3: TGTGCCAGCAGCTTCTTCAGCGGGAGGAACCAAGAGACCCAGTACTTC.